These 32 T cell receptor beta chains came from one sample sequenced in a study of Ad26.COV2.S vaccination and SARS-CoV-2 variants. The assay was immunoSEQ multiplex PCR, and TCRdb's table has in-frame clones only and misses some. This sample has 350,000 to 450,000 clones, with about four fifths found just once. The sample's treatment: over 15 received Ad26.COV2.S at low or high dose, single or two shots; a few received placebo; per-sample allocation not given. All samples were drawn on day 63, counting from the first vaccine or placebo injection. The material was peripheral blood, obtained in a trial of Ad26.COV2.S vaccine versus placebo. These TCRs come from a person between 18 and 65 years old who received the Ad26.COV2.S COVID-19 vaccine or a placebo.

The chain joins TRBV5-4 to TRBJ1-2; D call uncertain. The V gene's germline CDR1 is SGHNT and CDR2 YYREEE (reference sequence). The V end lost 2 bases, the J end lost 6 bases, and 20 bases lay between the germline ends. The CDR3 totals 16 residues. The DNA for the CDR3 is TGTGCCAGCAGCTTCCCCAACGGACTGGTCCGGGATGGCTACACCTTC. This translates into CASSFPNGLVRDGYTF. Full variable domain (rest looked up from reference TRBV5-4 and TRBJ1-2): ETGVTQSPTHLIKTRGQQVTLRCSSQSGHNTVSWYQQALGQGPQFIFQYYREEENGRGNFPPRFSGLQFPNYSSELNVNALELDDSALYLCASSFPNGLVRDGYTFGSGTRLTVV.

CDR3 residues: CASSLAIGELFF. CDR3 nucleotides: TGCGCCAGCAGCTTGGCCATCGGGGAGCTGTTTTTT. The rearrangement links TRBV5-1 to TRBJ2-2; no firm D call. With 0 bases removed from V and 7 bases from J, the gap between germline ends came to 4 bases. The CDR3 totals 12 residues. Germline CDR1 SGHRS, CDR2 YFSETQ. Filled out from reference TRBV5-1 and TRBJ2-2, the complete variable domain reads KAGVTQTPRYLIKTRGQQVTLSCSPISGHRSVSWYQQTPGQGLQFLFEYFSETQRNKGNFPGRFSGRQFSNSRSEMNVSTLELGDSALYLCASSLAIGELFFGEGSRLTVL.

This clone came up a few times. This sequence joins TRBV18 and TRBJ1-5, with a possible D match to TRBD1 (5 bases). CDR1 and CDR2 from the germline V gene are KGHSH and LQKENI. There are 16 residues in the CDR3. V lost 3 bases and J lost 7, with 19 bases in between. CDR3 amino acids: CASSPGTPGAGQPQHF. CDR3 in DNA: TGTGCCAGCTCACCGGGGACTCCTGGGGCAGGACAGCCCCAGCATTTT.

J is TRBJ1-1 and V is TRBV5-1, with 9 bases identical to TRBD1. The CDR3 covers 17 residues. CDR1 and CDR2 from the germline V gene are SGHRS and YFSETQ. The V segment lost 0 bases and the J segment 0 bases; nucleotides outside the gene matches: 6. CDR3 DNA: TGCGCCAGCAGCTTGGGCGGGACAGGGATGATGAACACTGAAGCTTTCTTT. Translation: CASSLGGTGMMNTEAFF. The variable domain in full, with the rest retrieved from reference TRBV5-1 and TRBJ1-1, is KAGVTQTPRYLIKTRGQQVTLSCSPISGHRSVSWYQQTPGQGLQFLFEYFSETQRNKGNFPGRFSGRQFSNSRSEMNVSTLELGDSALYLCASSLGGTGMMNTEAFFGQGTRLTVV.

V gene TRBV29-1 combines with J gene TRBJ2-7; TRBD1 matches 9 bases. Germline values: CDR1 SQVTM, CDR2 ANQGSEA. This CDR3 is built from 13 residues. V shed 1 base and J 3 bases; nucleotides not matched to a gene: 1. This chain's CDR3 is CSVEVGQGYEQYF. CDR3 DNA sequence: TGCAGCGTTGAAGTGGGACAGGGCTACGAGCAGTACTTC.

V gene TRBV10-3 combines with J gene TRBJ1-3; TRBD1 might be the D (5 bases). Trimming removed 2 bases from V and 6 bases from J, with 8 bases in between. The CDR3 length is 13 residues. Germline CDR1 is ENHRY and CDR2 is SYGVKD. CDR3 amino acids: CAISERGSNTIYF. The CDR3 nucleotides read TGTGCCATCAGTGAGAGGGGATCAAACACCATATATTTT.

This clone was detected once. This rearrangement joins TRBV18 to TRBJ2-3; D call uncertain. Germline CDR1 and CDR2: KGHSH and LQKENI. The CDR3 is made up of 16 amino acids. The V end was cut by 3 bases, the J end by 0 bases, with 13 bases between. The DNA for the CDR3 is TGTGCCAGCTCACCTACGATTGCCAGTAGCACAGATACGCAGTATTTT. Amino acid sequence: CASSPTIASSTDTQYF.

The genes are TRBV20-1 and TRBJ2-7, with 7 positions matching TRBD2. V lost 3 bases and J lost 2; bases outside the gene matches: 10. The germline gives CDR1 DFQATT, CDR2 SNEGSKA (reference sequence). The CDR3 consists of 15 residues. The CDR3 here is CSASTPGRVAYEQYF. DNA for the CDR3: TGCAGTGCTAGTACCCCGGGGAGGGTAGCCTACGAGCAGTACTTC.

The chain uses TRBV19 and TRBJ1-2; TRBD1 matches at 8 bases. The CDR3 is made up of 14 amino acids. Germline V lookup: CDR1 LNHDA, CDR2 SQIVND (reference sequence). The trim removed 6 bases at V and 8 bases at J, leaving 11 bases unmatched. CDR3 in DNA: TGTGCCAGTAGCATCCCCCCAGGGGGCAGCGGCTACACCTTC. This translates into CASSIPPGGSGYTF.

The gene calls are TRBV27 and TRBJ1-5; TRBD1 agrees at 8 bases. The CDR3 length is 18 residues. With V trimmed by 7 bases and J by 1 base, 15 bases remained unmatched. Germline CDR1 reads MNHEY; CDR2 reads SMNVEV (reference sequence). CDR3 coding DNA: TGTGCCAGCACCTCCAGGTGGGCAGGGGGCGCAAGCAATCAGCCCCAGCATTTT. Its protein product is CASTSRWAGGASNQPQHF.

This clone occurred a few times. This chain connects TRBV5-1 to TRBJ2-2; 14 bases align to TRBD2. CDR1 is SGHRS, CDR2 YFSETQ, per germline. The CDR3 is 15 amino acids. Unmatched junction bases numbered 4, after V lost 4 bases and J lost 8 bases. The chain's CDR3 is CASSMGLAGVGELFF. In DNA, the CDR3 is TGCGCCAGCAGCATGGGACTAGCGGGAGTGGGGGAGCTGTTTTTT. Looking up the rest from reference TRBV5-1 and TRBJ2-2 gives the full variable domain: KAGVTQTPRYLIKTRGQQVTLSCSPISGHRSVSWYQQTPGQGLQFLFEYFSETQRNKGNFPGRFSGRQFSNSRSEMNVSTLELGDSALYLCASSMGLAGVGELFFGEGSRLTVL.

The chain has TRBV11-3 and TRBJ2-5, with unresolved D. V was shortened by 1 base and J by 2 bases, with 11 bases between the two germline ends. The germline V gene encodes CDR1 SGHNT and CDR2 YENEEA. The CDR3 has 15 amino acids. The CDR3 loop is CASSLVFSRQETQYF. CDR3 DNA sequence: TGTGCCAGCAGCTTAGTCTTCTCCAGACAAGAGACCCAGTACTTC.

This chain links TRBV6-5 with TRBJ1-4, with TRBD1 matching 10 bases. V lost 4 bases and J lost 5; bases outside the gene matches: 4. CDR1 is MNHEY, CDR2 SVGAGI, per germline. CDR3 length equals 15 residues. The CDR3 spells CASSWGTGENEKLFF. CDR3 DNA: TGTGCCAGCAGTTGGGGGACAGGGGAGAATGAAAAACTGTTTTTT.

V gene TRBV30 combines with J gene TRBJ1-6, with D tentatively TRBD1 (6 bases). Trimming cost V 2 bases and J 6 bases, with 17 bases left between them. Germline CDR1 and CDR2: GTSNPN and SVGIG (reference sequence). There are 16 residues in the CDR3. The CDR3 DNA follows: TGTGCCTGGAGTTTGCCCGGGACACCTTCTAATTCACCCCTCCACTTT. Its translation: CAWSLPGTPSNSPLHF.

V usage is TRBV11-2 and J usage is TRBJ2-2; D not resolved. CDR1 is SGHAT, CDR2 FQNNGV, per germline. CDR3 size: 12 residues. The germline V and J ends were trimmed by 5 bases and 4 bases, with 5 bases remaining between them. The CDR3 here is CASSSLTGELFF. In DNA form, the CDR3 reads TGTGCCAGCAGCAGCCTCACCGGGGAGCTGTTTTTT.

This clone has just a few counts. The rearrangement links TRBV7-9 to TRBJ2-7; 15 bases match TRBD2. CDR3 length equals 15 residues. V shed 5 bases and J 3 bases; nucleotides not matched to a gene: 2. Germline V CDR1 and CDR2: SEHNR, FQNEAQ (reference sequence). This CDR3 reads CASSGTSGGFYEQYF. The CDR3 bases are TGTGCCAGCAGCGGGACTAGCGGGGGGTTCTACGAGCAGTACTTC.

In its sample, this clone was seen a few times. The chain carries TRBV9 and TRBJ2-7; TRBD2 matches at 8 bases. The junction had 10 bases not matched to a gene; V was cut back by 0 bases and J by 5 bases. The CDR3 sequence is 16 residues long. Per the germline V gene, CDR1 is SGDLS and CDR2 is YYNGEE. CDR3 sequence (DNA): TGTGCCAGCAGCGTAGGTTTTGCGGGAGGTCAAAACGAGCAGTACTTC. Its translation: CASSVGFAGGQNEQYF. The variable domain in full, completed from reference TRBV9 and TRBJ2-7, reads DSGVTQTPKHLITATGQRVTLRCSPRSGDLSVYWYQQSLDQGLQFLIQYYNGEERAKGNILERFSAQQFPDLHSELNLSSLELGDSALYFCASSVGFAGGQNEQYFGPGTRLTVT.

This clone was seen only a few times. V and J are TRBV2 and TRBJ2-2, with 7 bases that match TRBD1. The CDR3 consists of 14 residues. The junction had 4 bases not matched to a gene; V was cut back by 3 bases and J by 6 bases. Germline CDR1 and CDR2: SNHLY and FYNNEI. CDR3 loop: CASSETGSPGELFF. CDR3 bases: TGTGCCAGCAGTGAGACAGGGTCGCCCGGGGAGCTGTTTTTT.

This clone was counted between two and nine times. This CDR3 is CASSLFGTEAFF. CDR3 DNA sequence: TGTGCCAGCAGCTTATTCGGGACTGAAGCTTTCTTT. V and J are TRBV7-9 and TRBJ1-1; D not certain. The CDR3 consists of 12 residues. The V end was cut by 2 bases, the J end by 5 bases, with 6 bases between. Germline loops: CDR1 SEHNR, CDR2 FQNEAQ (reference sequence).

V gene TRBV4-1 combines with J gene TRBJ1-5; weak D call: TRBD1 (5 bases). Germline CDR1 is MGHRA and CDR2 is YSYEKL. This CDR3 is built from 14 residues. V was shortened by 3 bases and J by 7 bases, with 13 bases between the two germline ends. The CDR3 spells CASSQQMQGQPQHF. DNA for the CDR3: TGCGCCAGCAGCCAGCAGATGCAGGGACAGCCCCAGCATTTT.

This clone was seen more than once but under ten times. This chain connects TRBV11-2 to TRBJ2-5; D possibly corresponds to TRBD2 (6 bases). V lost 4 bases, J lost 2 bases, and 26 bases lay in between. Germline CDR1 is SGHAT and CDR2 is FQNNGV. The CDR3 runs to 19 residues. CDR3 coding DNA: TGTGCCAGCAGCTCGATTTGGCGGGATCCGGGTCGGGGGCAAGAGACCCAGTACTTC. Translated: CASSSIWRDPGRGQETQYF. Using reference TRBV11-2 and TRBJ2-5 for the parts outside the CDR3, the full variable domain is EAGVAQSPRYKIIEKRQSVAFWCNPISGHATLYWYQQILGQGPKLLIQFQNNGVVDDSQLPKDRFSAERLKGVDSTLKIQPAKLEDSAVYLCASSSIWRDPGRGQETQYFGPGTRLLVL.

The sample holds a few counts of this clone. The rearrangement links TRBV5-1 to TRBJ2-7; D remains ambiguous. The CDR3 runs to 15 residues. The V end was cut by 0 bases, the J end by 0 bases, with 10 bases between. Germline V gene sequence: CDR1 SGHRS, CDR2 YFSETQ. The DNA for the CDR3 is TGCGCCAGCAGCTTGGTGGCGGAAGCCTCCTACGAGCAGTACTTC. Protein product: CASSLVAEASYEQYF. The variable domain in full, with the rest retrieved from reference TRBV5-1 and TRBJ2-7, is KAGVTQTPRYLIKTRGQQVTLSCSPISGHRSVSWYQQTPGQGLQFLFEYFSETQRNKGNFPGRFSGRQFSNSRSEMNVSTLELGDSALYLCASSLVAEASYEQYFGPGTRLTVT.

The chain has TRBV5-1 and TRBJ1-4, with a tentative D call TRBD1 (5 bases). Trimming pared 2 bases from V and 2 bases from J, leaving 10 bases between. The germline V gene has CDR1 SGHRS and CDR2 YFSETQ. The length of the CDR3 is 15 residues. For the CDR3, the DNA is TGCGCCAGCAGCTTACCGGGACGCACTAATGAAAAACTGTTTTTT. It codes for CASSLPGRTNEKLFF.

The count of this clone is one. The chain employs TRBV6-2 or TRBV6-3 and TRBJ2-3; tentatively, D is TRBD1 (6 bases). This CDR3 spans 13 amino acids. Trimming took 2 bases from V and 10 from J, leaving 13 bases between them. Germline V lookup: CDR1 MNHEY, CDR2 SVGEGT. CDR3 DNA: TGTGCCAGCAGTTACCCCCAGGGGCTCCCGCAGTATTTT. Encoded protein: CASSYPQGLPQYF.

The CDR3 region is CASSDNGQRETQYF. The CDR3 bases are TGTGCCAGCAGCGACAACGGCCAGAGAGAGACCCAGTACTTC. The genes are TRBV9 and TRBJ2-5; D is undetermined. The CDR3 loop spans 14 amino acids. Trimming cost V 3 bases and J 4 bases, with 13 bases left between them. Germline V lookup: CDR1 SGDLS, CDR2 YYNGEE.

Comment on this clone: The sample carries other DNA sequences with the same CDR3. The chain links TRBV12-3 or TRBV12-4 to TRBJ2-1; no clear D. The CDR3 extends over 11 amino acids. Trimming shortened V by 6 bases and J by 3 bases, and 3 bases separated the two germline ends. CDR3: CASSLYNEQFF. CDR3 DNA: TGTGCCAGCAGCCTCTACAATGAGCAGTTCTTC.

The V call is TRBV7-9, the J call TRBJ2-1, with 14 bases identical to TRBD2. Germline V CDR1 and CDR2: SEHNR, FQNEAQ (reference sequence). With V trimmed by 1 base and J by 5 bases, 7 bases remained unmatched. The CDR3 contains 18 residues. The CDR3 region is CASSLVIWTSGGNNEQFF. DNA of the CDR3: TGTGCCAGCAGCTTAGTAATCTGGACTAGCGGGGGGAACAATGAGCAGTTCTTC. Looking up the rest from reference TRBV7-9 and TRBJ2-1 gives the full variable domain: DTGVSQNPRHKITKRGQNVTFRCDPISEHNRLYWYRQTLGQGPEFLTYFQNEAQLEKSRLLSDRFSAERPKGSFSTLEIQRTEQGDSAMYLCASSLVIWTSGGNNEQFFGPGTRLTVL.

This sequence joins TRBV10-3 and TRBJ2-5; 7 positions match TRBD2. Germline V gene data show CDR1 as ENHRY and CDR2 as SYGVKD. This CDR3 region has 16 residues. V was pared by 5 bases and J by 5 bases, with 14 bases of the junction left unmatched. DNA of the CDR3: TGTGCCATCAGTCAGGCGGGGGTAATCTCAGGCGAGACCCAGTACTTC. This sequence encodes CAISQAGVISGETQYF.

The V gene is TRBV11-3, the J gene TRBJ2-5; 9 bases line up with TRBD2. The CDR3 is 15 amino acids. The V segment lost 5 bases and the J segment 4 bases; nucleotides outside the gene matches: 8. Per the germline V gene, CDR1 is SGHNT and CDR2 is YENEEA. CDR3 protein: CASSVRGGGGETQYF. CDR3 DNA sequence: TGTGCCAGCAGCGTCCGCGGGGGGGGTGGAGAGACCCAGTACTTC.

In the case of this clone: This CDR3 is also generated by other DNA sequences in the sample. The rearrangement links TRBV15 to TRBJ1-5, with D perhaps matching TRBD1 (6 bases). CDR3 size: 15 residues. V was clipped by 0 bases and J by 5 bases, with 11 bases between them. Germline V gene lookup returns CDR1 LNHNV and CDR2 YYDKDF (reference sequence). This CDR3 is CATSREKRTDQPQHF. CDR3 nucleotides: TGTGCCACCAGCAGAGAAAAAAGGACAGATCAGCCCCAGCATTTT.

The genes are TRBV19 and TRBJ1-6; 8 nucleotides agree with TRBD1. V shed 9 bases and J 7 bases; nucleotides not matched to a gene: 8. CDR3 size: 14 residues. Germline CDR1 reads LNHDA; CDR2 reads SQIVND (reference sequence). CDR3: CASIGQGDNSPLHF. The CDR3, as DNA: TGTGCCAGCATTGGACAGGGCGACAATTCACCCCTCCACTTT.

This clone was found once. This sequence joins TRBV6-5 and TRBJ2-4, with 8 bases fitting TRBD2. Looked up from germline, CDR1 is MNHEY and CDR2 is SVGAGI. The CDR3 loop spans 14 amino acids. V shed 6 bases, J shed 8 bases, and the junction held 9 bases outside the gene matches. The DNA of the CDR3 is TGTGCCAGCAGCCCCCGGAGCGGGAGTCACATTCAGTACTTC. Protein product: CASSPRSGSHIQYF.